This T cell receptor beta chain was sequenced during a study of cytomegalovirus exposure and HLA in healthy donors. Study details: In a later analysis, the 100 to 150 validation repertoires were reported to have used the same platform as the roughly 670 first-cohort repertoires.

Clones were read by immunoSEQ multiplex PCR, and TCRdb kept only the in-frame ones, dropping some. Of a few hundred thousand clones in the sample, 90% are singletons; the top ten hold under 0.4%. Donors were drawn from the 120-subject validation cohort, separate from the 666-subject first cohort. The CDR3 has 15 amino acids. Germline values: CDR1 MGHRA, CDR2 YSYEKL. On this clone itself: Its target is unknown. A read error may produce the germline difference seen at one junction end.

Study-level findings and limits: Most TCR sequences proved rare, with some public TCRs found in many donors. Subsequent analysis revealed that first-cohort TCR clusters tended to co-occur in the roughly 120 validation repertoires.

The sample taken for sequencing was PBMCs. The clonotype was recovered from a woman between 18 and 29 years old in good health and CMV-seronegative. This chain connects TRBV4-1 to TRBJ1-2; 8 nucleotides line up with TRBD1. CDR3 DNA: TGCGCCAGCAGCAAAGAGGCCCAGGGGGCTGATGGCTACACCTTC. It translates to CASSKEAQGADGYTF.